These T cell receptor beta chains were read from a single sample in a study of blood T cell repertoires in COVID-19. Libraries were prepared by immunoSEQ multiplex PCR; TCRdb keeps only in-frame clonotypes and omits some of them. The data show roughly 53,000 clones, about 76% seen once. The material sequenced was peripheral blood. The receptors originated from a man aged 45-65 years with active or convalescent COVID-19. The CDR3 runs from the conserved cysteine through the conserved F or W. The order of the fields is CDR3 length, D gene, V gene, clone size, J gene, CDR3 DNA, CDR3 protein. The D gene is left open where the match is weak. Rows give clone size only sometimes, using once, few, many, or a class for an expanded clone.

>16|NA|TRBV5-5|NA|TRBJ2-2
TGTGCCAGCAGCCTCCCGAAACAGGGAAAAGTCGGGGAGCTGTTTTTT
CASSLPKQGKVGELFF
>14|TRBD1|TRBV4-1|NA|TRBJ2-1
TGCGCCAGCAGCCTAGGACAGGGATACAATGAGCAGTTCTTC
CASSLGQGYNEQFF
>13|NA|TRBV7-9|NA|TRBJ2-1
TGTGCCAGCACCCAGGGGACGTACAATGAGCAGTTCTTC
CASTQGTYNEQFF
>16|TRBD2|TRBV2|once|TRBJ2-5
TGTGCCAGCAGTGATGGGACTAGTCTGGGAGGGGAGACCCAGTACTTC
CASSDGTSLGGETQYF
>14|NA|TRBV6-1|NA|TRBJ1-2
TGTGCCAGCAGTGAAGATGGCCGAAACTATGGCTACACCTTC
CASSEDGRNYGYTF
>14|NA|TRBV9|once|TRBJ2-1
TGTGCCAGCAGCTATCTGACTAGTCCCAATGAGCAGTTCTTC
CASSYLTSPNEQFF
>18|TRBD1|TRBV5-6|few|TRBJ2-1
TGTGCCAGCAGCTTGTTTGGTTCGAGGGGGCGGTGGTACAATGAGCAGTTCTTC
CASSLFGSRGRWYNEQFF
>15|NA|TRBV9|NA|TRBJ2-5
TGTGCCAGCAGCGTAGACTCACTCCCTTATCGGACCCAGTACTTC
CASSVDSLPYRTQYF
>15|TRBD2|TRBV5-4|NA|TRBJ2-2
TGTGCCAGCAGCTTACTAGCGGGTAACACCGGGGAGCTGTTTTTT
CASSLLAGNTGELFF
>14|NA|TRBV18|NA|TRBJ2-7
TGTGCCAGCTCACCACGGGACAACTCCTACGAGCAGTACTTC
CASSPRDNSYEQYF
>13|NA|TRBV12-3/TRBV12-4|NA|TRBJ1-2
TGTGCCAGCAGTTTACGGGACATCTATGGCTACACCTTC
CASSLRDIYGYTF
>11|NA|TRBV9|NA|TRBJ2-1
TGTGCCAGCAGCCTAGGGGAGATACAGTTCTTC
CASSLGEIQFF
>13|TRBD2|TRBV5-1|NA|TRBJ2-1
TGCGCCAGCAGGACTAGCGGGCGGGATGAGCAGTTCTTC
CASRTSGRDEQFF
>13|NA|TRBV6-5|NA|TRBJ1-1
TGTGCCAGCAGCGACACAGGAGACACTGAAGCTTTCTTT
CASSDTGDTEAFF
>11|NA|TRBV5-6|once|TRBJ1-2
TGTGCCAGCGGCCGAGGGACATTGGACACCTTC
CASGRGTLDTF
>13|NA|TRBV27|few|TRBJ2-7
TGTGCCAGCAGCCCTAACGGCAGGGACGAGCAGTACTTC
CASSPNGRDEQYF
>15|NA|TRBV5-5|NA|TRBJ2-7
TGTGCCAGCAGCTTCCCGGGCAGGGAGGCCTACGAGCAGTACTTC
CASSFPGREAYEQYF
>13|TRBD1|TRBV6-6|NA|TRBJ2-7
TGTGCCAGCAGCCGGGACAGGGATTACGAGCAGTACTTC
CASSRDRDYEQYF
>13|TRBD1|TRBV11-2|NA|TRBJ1-2
TGTGCCAGCAGCTCCGGGACAGTCTATGGCTACACCTTC
CASSSGTVYGYTF
>14|NA|TRBV6-6|once|TRBJ1-1
TGTGCCAGCACCCCCACGGGGGGGACACCGAGGGCTTTCTTT
CASTPTGGTPRAFF
>12|NA|TRBV3-1/TRBV3-2|once|TRBJ2-1
TGTGCCAGCAGCCCGGACTGGGAAGAGCAGTTCTTC
CASSPDWEEQFF
>16|NA|TRBV2|NA|TRBJ1-5
TGTGCCAGCAGTGAAGCGGGCAGGGTAGTCAATCAGCCCCAGCATTTT
CASSEAGRVVNQPQHF
>17|TRBD2|TRBV24-1|NA|TRBJ2-2
TGTGCCACCAGTGATTTGCGTGCGGGAGGTCGGGCCGGGGAGCTGTTTTTT
CATSDLRAGGRAGELFF
>14|NA|TRBV3-1/TRBV3-2|NA|TRBJ2-3
TGTGCCAGCAGCCAATACAGGTTCACAGATACGCAGTATTTT
CASSQYRFTDTQYF
>15|NA|TRBV4-2|once|TRBJ1-2
TGTGCCAGCAGCCAAGATGGAGGCAGTAACTATGGCTACACCTTC
CASSQDGGSNYGYTF
>12|TRBD2|TRBV6-1|NA|TRBJ2-5
TGTGCCAGCAGTGAAGCCCGGGGGGCCCAGTACTTC
CASSEARGAQYF
>16|TRBD1|TRBV5-1|once|TRBJ1-1
TGCGCCAGCAGCTACGAGGGACAGGGGGCGAGCACTGAAGCTTTCTTT
CASSYEGQGASTEAFF
>15|TRBD2|TRBV6-5|NA|TRBJ2-7
TGTGCCAGCAGTTACGATCGCGGGAGGGGGTACGAGCAGTACTTC
CASSYDRGRGYEQYF
>15|NA|TRBV16|NA|TRBJ1-2
TGTGCCAGCAGCCAATTCCAAGAGAAATACTATGGCTACACCTTC
CASSQFQEKYYGYTF
>11|NA|TRBV7-9|NA|TRBJ1-1
TGTGCCAGCAGTCAGTTAGGGGCTGGTTTCTTT
CASSQLGAGFF
>11|TRBD1|TRBV20-1|NA|TRBJ2-1
TGCAGTGCTTACAGGGGGAATGAGCAGTTCTTC
CSAYRGNEQFF
>16|NA|TRBV6-2/TRBV6-3|NA|TRBJ2-2
TGTGCCAGCAGCCTAACCCTGGGCCCCTACACCGGGGAGCTGTTTTTT
CASSLTLGPYTGELFF
>15|NA|TRBV27|NA|TRBJ1-5
TGTGCCAGCAGTTTAACGCCTGGGCCAGGGCAGCCCCAGCATTTT
CASSLTPGPGQPQHF
>12|NA|TRBV12-3/TRBV12-4|NA|TRBJ1-2
TGTGCCAGCAGTTTTGGCGGGTATGGCTACACCTTC
CASSFGGYGYTF
>17|NA|TRBV5-1|NA|TRBJ2-3
TGCGCCAGCAGCTTGGGCAACAGGATAGGGATCACAGATACGCAGTATTTT
CASSLGNRIGITDTQYF
>14|NA|TRBV2|NA|TRBJ2-2
TGTGCCAGCATTAGGACATCGAACACCGGGGAGCTGTTTTTT
CASIRTSNTGELFF
>14|NA|TRBV19|NA|TRBJ1-1
TGTGCCAGTAGCTCGCCCGAGTTCCTCACTGAAGCTTTCTTT
CASSSPEFLTEAFF
>13|TRBD2|TRBV15|NA|TRBJ2-7
TGTGCCACCAGCAGGGCGGGAGGGAACGAGCAGTACTTC
CATSRAGGNEQYF
>19|TRBD2|TRBV5-8|NA|TRBJ2-3
TGTGCCAGCAGCTTGGGCACTAGCGGGGGGGACCTTTTTCCAGATACGCAGTATTTT
CASSLGTSGGDLFPDTQYF
>16|TRBD2|TRBV9|NA|TRBJ2-2
TGTGCCAGCAGCGTACTGGCGGGAGAGGGCACCGGGGAGCTGTTTTTT
CASSVLAGEGTGELFF
>16|NA|TRBV30|NA|TRBJ1-3
TGTGCCTGGAGTGTATCTTATGGAGTCTCTGGAAACACCATATATTTT
CAWSVSYGVSGNTIYF
>15|TRBD1|TRBV29-1|few|TRBJ2-3
TGCAGCGTCGCAACCGGGACAGGGCTCACAGATACGCAGTATTTT
CSVATGTGLTDTQYF
>14|TRBD1|TRBV11-3|few|TRBJ2-1
TGTGCCAGCAGCTTAGGACAGGGAAACAATGAGCAGTTCTTC
CASSLGQGNNEQFF
>15|NA|TRBV7-2|once|TRBJ1-2
TGTGCCAGCAGCCCCCGGACTGGGTTGGGCTATGGCTACACCTTC
CASSPRTGLGYGYTF